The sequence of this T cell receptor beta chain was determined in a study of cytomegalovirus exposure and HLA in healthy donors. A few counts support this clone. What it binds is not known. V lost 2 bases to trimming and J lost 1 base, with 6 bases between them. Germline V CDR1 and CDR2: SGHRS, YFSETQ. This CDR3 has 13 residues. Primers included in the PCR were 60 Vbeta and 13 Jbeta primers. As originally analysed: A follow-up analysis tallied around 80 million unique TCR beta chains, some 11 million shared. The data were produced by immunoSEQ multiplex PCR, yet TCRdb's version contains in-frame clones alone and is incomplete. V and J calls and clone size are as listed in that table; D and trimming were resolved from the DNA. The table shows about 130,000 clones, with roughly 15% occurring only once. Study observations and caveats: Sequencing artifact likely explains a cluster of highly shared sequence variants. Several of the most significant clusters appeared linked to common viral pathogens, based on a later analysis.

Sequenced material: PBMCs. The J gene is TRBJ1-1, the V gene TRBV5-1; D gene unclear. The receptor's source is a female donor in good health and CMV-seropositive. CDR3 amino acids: CASSFQANTEAFF. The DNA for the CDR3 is TGCGCCAGCAGCTTTCAGGCGAACACTGAAGCTTTCTTT.